This TCR beta chain was obtained from a study of blood T cell repertoires in COVID-19. Study context: COVID-19 samples collected from the United States, Italy and Spain covered acute and convalescent phases. From T cells, B-cell-depleted T cells, or PBMCs came the material, which was cDNA or gDNA.

The germline CDR1 and CDR2 sequences are GTSNPN and SVGIG (reference sequence). The CDR3 is made up of 15 amino acids. V lost 2 bases and J 1 base, leaving 15 bases between the germline ends. Profiling relied on immunoSEQ multiplex PCR, and the TCRdb table lists in-frame clones only, not all of them. This table holds about 180,000 clones, 85% found once. Sequencing input: peripheral blood. The sequence was obtained from a person aged 70 to 79 with COVID-19, enrolled during active disease. The chain combines TRBV30 with TRBJ2-7; TRBD2 might be the D (5 bases). CDR3 sequence reads: CAWSSGFALSYEQYF. The CDR3 region has the DNA TGTGCCTGGAGTTCGGGGTTTGCCCTGTCCTACGAGCAGTACTTC.